These 21 T cell receptor beta chains share one sample of origin, sequenced in a study of blood T cell repertoires in COVID-19. Sequencing used immunoSEQ multiplex PCR; TCRdb keeps in-frame clones, though not all of them. The repertoire holds more than 200,000 clones, with around 86% as singletons. Specimen: peripheral blood. These TCRs come from a middle-aged man with COVID-19, enrolled during active disease.

The chain employs TRBV5-4 and TRBJ1-4; 9 positions agree with TRBD1. The ends lost 4 bases at V and 7 bases at J; junction bases unmatched: 5. The germline gives CDR1 SGHNT, CDR2 YYREEE (reference sequence). The CDR3 has 14 residues. This CDR3 is CASSKGQGGEKLFF. The DNA of the CDR3 is TGTGCCAGCAGCAAGGGACAGGGAGGTGAAAAACTGTTTTTT. Variable domain in full (rest from reference TRBV5-4 and TRBJ1-4): ETGVTQSPTHLIKTRGQQVTLRCSSQSGHNTVSWYQQALGQGPQFIFQYYREEENGRGNFPPRFSGLQFPNYSSELNVNALELDDSALYLCASSKGQGGEKLFFGSGTQLSVL.

J is TRBJ1-6 and V is TRBV3-1 (or the pseudogene TRBV3-2); 9 positions agree with TRBD1. The CDR3 is 14 residues long. Trimming removed 3 bases from V and 9 bases from J; junction bases left unmatched: 3. Germline values: CDR1 LGHDT, CDR2 YNNKEL (reference sequence). The CDR3 is CASSHGQGRSPLHF. CDR3 in DNA: TGTGCCAGCAGCCATGGACAGGGGCGTTCACCCCTCCACTTT.

The CDR3 sequence: CASSLSEPGTGSYEQYF. The CDR3 DNA reads TGTGCCAGCAGCTTAAGCGAGCCCGGGACAGGGTCCTACGAGCAGTACTTC. The V and J genes are TRBV11-2 and TRBJ2-7; 9 bases agree with TRBD1. Germline assignment: CDR1 SGHAT and CDR2 FQNNGV. With 2 bases clipped from V and 1 base from J, the junction kept 9 bases outside the gene matches. This CDR3 is 17 amino acids long.

The CDR3 loop reads CASSVAGGTNEQFF. In DNA form, the CDR3 reads TGTGCCAGCAGCGTGGCGGGAGGGACGAATGAGCAGTTCTTC. The chain couples TRBV9 to TRBJ2-1, with 9 positions matching TRBD2. CDR3 length equals 14 residues. Germline-derived CDR1 and CDR2 are SGDLS and YYNGEE. Losses at the gene ends were 2 bases for V and 7 bases for J; bases not matched to a gene: 4.

This chain links TRBV19 with TRBJ1-5; 9 positions agree with TRBD1. The germline V gene has CDR1 LNHDA and CDR2 SQIVND (reference sequence). This CDR3 has 19 residues. With V trimmed by 7 bases and J by 1 base, 17 bases remained unmatched. The CDR3 sequence: CASKDARDRAGGSNQPQHF. For the CDR3, the DNA is TGTGCCAGTAAAGACGCCCGGGACAGGGCGGGTGGGAGCAATCAGCCCCAGCATTTT.

The J gene is TRBJ2-7, the V gene TRBV5-1, with no clear D. Germline lookup yields CDR1 SGHRS and CDR2 YFSETQ. Between the trimmed V and J ends, which lost 0 bases and 3 bases, there was a span of 10 bases. This CDR3 has 14 amino acids. The DNA for the CDR3 is TGCGCCAGCAGCTTGGAAGTACCACACTACGAGCAGTACTTC. Translating gives CASSLEVPHYEQYF. The entire variable domain, with the rest obtained from reference TRBV5-1 and TRBJ2-7, is as follows: KAGVTQTPRYLIKTRGQQVTLSCSPISGHRSVSWYQQTPGQGLQFLFEYFSETQRNKGNFPGRFSGRQFSNSRSEMNVSTLELGDSALYLCASSLEVPHYEQYFGPGTRLTVT.

At least ten counts were recorded for this clone. The chain has TRBV5-8 and TRBJ2-7; D possibly corresponds to TRBD1 (6 bases). V lost 5 bases to trimming and J lost 4 bases, with 7 bases between them. The CDR3 runs 11 residues. CDR1 is SGHTS and CDR2 is YDEGEE in the germline V gene. The CDR3 here is CASRGAYEQYF. DNA of the CDR3: TGTGCCAGCAGGGGGGCGTACGAGCAGTACTTC.

The chain joins TRBV30 to TRBJ1-1; 9 bases align to TRBD1. V lost 0 bases, J lost 4 bases, and 12 bases stayed unmatched. Germline V gene data show CDR1 as GTSNPN and CDR2 as SVGIG (reference sequence). CDR3 size: 17 residues. The chain's CDR3 is CAWSVKGTGTSGTEAFF. The CDR3 DNA sequence: TGTGCCTGGAGTGTTAAGGGGACAGGGACTTCGGGCACTGAAGCTTTCTTT.

The genes are TRBV28 and TRBJ2-2; 9 nucleotides line up with TRBD1. Per germline, CDR1 MDHEN and CDR2 SYDVKM. V gave up 8 bases and J gave up 5 bases; unmatched junction bases: 6. CDR3 length: 14 amino acids. The CDR3 nucleotides read TGTGCCAGCTCTGGGACAGGGTGGACCGGGGAGCTGTTTTTT. This translates into CASSGTGWTGELFF.

This chain joins TRBV28 and TRBJ2-7, with 7 bases fitting TRBD1. The CDR3 consists of 14 residues. Germline loops: CDR1 MDHEN, CDR2 SYDVKM. Trimming cost V 8 bases and J 0 bases; bases outside gene matches: 7. The CDR3, as DNA: TGTGCCAGCCATGACAGGGTAAGCTCCTACGAGCAGTACTTC. Protein sequence: CASHDRVSSYEQYF.

V and J are TRBV28 and TRBJ1-2; TRBD1 matches at 12 bases. The V gene end was trimmed by 6 bases and the J gene end by 2 bases; junction bases not matched to a gene: 10. CDR1 is MDHEN and CDR2 is SYDVKM in the germline V gene. The CDR3 totals 17 residues. The CDR3 sequence: CASSRGQGARTNYGYTF. CDR3 DNA: TGTGCCAGCAGCAGGGGACAGGGGGCAAGAACGAACTATGGCTACACCTTC.

This clone was seen once. The rearrangement joins TRBV29-1 to TRBJ1-1, with D perhaps matching TRBD1 (5 bases). Germline assignment: CDR1 SQVTM and CDR2 ANQGSEA. V was shortened by 8 bases and J by 3 bases, with 16 bases between the two germline ends. The CDR3 covers 13 residues. The CDR3 reads CSSTLGLDTEAFF. CDR3 nucleotides: TGCAGCTCCACACTGGGGCTTGACACTGAAGCTTTCTTT.

In its sample, this clone was seen a few times. V gene TRBV10-2 combines with J gene TRBJ2-7; D perhaps matches TRBD2 (6 bases). This CDR3 contains 14 residues. Germline CDR1 and CDR2: WSHSY and SAAADI. V was trimmed by 0 bases and J by 5 bases, leaving 11 bases between them. The CDR3 DNA is TGCGCCAGCAGTGAGTCTGGGGGGAAGAACGAGCAGTACTTC. This codes for CASSESGGKNEQYF.

The gene calls are TRBV2 and TRBJ2-7, with D perhaps TRBD2 (6 bases). CDR1 is SNHLY, CDR2 FYNNEI, per germline. The length of the CDR3 is 14 residues. V shed 7 bases and J shed 3 bases, with 16 bases lying between them. The CDR3 spells CASIQTRDYYEQYF. As DNA, the CDR3 is TGTGCCAGCATCCAGACTAGGGATTACTACGAGCAGTACTTC.

This sequence joins TRBV19 and TRBJ2-7, with 7 bases identical to TRBD2. The length of the CDR3 is 14 residues. The V segment lost 3 bases and the J segment 0 bases; nucleotides outside the gene matches: 2. Germline V gene lookup returns CDR1 LNHDA and CDR2 SQIVND (reference sequence). Here the CDR3 DNA reads TGTGCCAGTAGTATTAGCGGGTACTCCTACGAGCAGTACTTC. It yields the protein CASSISGYSYEQYF.

This clone was detected once. Mismatch with germline at one junction end may stem from a read error. The chain couples TRBV28 to TRBJ1-5; 11 bases map to TRBD1. The germline V gene has CDR1 MDHEN and CDR2 SYDVKM. The CDR3 extends over 14 amino acids. The CDR3 is CISKGQGDFQPQHF. The CDR3 DNA is TGCATTTCGAAGGGACAGGGGGATTTTCAGCCCCAGCATTTT.

This sequence joins TRBV2 and TRBJ2-7; perhaps TRBD1 as D (5 bases). The germline CDR1 and CDR2 sequences are SNHLY and FYNNEI. The V and J ends lost 6 bases and 6 bases respectively, with 9 bases between them. The CDR3 is 11 amino acids. The CDR3 loop is CASRTEAEQYF. CDR3 bases: TGTGCCAGCAGGACAGAGGCCGAGCAGTACTTC.

This rearrangement joins TRBV10-1 to TRBJ2-7, with D tentatively TRBD2 (7 bases). This CDR3 is built from 11 residues. Trimming shortened V by 10 bases and J by 6 bases, and 13 bases separated the two germline ends. Per germline, CDR1 WNHNN and CDR2 SYGVQD (reference sequence). The CDR3 DNA reads TGCGCCAAAGGGGGGGGCGGCGAGCAGTACTTC. The encoded protein is CAKGGGGEQYF.

The V and J genes are TRBV28 and TRBJ1-1; no clear D gene. This CDR3 spans 11 amino acids. Trimming removed 5 bases from V and 7 bases from J, with 8 bases in between. Germline CDR1 reads MDHEN; CDR2 reads SYDVKM. The CDR3 DNA is TGTGCCAGCAGTACCGACAATGAAGCTTTCTTT. Encoded protein: CASSTDNEAFF.

The chain joins TRBV9 to TRBJ2-3, with 13 nucleotides matching TRBD2. Unmatched junction bases numbered 4, after V lost 3 bases and J lost 0 bases. Germline V gives CDR1 SGDLS, CDR2 YYNGEE. There are 17 residues in the CDR3. CDR3 protein: CASSEPGLAGSTDTQYF. CDR3 coding DNA: TGTGCCAGCAGCGAGCCGGGACTAGCGGGGAGCACAGATACGCAGTATTTT.

The gene calls are TRBV19 and TRBJ1-5; TRBD1 matches at 9 bases. The CDR3 length is 18 residues. V dropped 1 base and J dropped 0; count of bases not matched to a gene: 7. CDR1 is LNHDA, CDR2 SQIVND, per germline (reference sequence). CDR3 protein: CASSIVRGQGYSNQPQHF. CDR3 DNA: TGTGCCAGTAGTATAGTGCGGGGACAGGGATATAGCAATCAGCCCCAGCATTTT.